Following are 32 T cell receptor beta chains from one sample sequenced in a study of cytomegalovirus exposure and HLA in healthy donors. The table came from immunoSEQ multiplex PCR; TCRdb's copy has only in-frame clones and leaves some out. This table holds about 98,000 clones, about 88% found once. Sequences were obtained from PBMCs. These receptor sequences come from a young man in good health and CMV-seropositive.

This clone was picked up one time. The chain carries TRBV5-6 and TRBJ2-1; 9 bases line up with TRBD2. Germline V lookup: CDR1 SGHDT, CDR2 YYEEEE. The CDR3 is 16 residues long. The ends lost 0 bases at V and 7 bases at J; junction bases unmatched: 8. The CDR3 protein is CASSLVSSGRLNEQFF. The CDR3 DNA is TGTGCCAGCAGCTTGGTAAGTAGCGGGAGATTGAATGAGCAGTTCTTC.

The rearrangement joins TRBV15 to TRBJ2-1, with 14 bases fitting TRBD2. CDR3 size: 16 residues. Germline V lookup: CDR1 LNHNV, CDR2 YYDKDF (reference sequence). J lost 9 bases, V lost 3 bases, and 7 bases had no gene match. CDR3 bases: TGTGCCACCAGCAGGGGACTAGCGGGAGAGAGTAGTGAGCAGTTCTTC. It is translated as CATSRGLAGESSEQFF.

J is TRBJ2-5 and V is TRBV20-1, with D unresolved. Trimming took off 4 bases at V and 4 bases at J, with 7 bases between the two ends. Germline V gives CDR1 DFQATT, CDR2 SNEGSKA (reference sequence). This CDR3 contains 11 residues. This CDR3 reads CSAIVGETQYF. The CDR3 DNA sequence: TGCAGTGCTATTGTCGGAGAGACCCAGTACTTC.

This chain joins TRBV4-2 and TRBJ1-1, with 8 bases fitting TRBD1. Losses at the gene ends were 4 bases for V and 4 bases for J; bases not matched to a gene: 5. The germline CDR1 and CDR2 sequences are LGHNA and YNFKEQ. CDR3 length: 14 amino acids. The CDR3 sequence is CASSPGTGGTEAFF. The CDR3 DNA is TGTGCCAGCAGCCCTGGGACAGGAGGCACTGAAGCTTTCTTT.

This chain joins TRBV5-4 and TRBJ2-3; no clear D gene. This CDR3 has 16 residues. Germline loops: CDR1 SGHNT, CDR2 YYREEE (reference sequence). The germline V and J ends were trimmed by 2 bases and 0 bases, with 13 bases remaining between them. The CDR3 loop is CASSFRVEPSTDTQYF. In DNA, the CDR3 is TGTGCCAGCAGCTTCCGGGTCGAACCGAGCACAGATACGCAGTATTTT.

The rearrangement joins TRBV10-3 to TRBJ1-3; 7 bases agree with TRBD1. This CDR3 comprises 16 residues. The germline V gene has CDR1 ENHRY and CDR2 SYGVKD. J lost 0 bases, V lost 3 bases, and 5 bases had no gene match. The CDR3: CAISERRDSSGNTIYF. The CDR3 DNA follows: TGTGCCATCAGTGAACGACGGGACAGCTCTGGAAACACCATATATTTT.

CDR3 in DNA: TGTGCCAGCAGTTCCCTAACTAGCGGGACGAACACCGGGGAGCTGTTTTTT. It specifies CASSSLTSGTNTGELFF. The V and J genes are TRBV6-7 and TRBJ2-2; TRBD2 aligns across 10 bases. Being an ORF, TRBV6-7 has a function that is uncertain. This CDR3 is built from 17 residues. Trimming took 4 bases from V and 0 from J; bases not matched to a gene: 5.

The chain carries TRBV11-1 and TRBJ1-6; D is possibly TRBD1 (5 bases). This CDR3 has 14 residues. Trimming stripped 2 bases from V and 8 bases from J, with 10 bases between. CDR1 and CDR2 (germline): SGHAT, FQDESV (reference sequence). The CDR3 DNA reads as TGTGCCAGCAGCTTAAGCAGGGATTATTCACCCCTCCACTTT. Amino acid sequence: CASSLSRDYSPLHF.

This chain joins TRBV14 and TRBJ1-5; no reliable D call. The CDR3 has 16 residues. V dropped 4 bases and J dropped 0 bases, with 13 bases sitting between them. The V gene's germline CDR1 is SGHDN and CDR2 FVKESK. The CDR3 sequence is CASSPRQNNSNQPQHF. The CDR3, as DNA: TGTGCCAGCAGCCCCAGGCAGAACAATAGCAATCAGCCCCAGCATTTT.

This clone was found once. The chain has TRBV29-1 and TRBJ1-2, with D unresolved. Trimming cost V 2 bases and J 3 bases, with 7 bases left between them. CDR3 length: 12 residues. In germline, CDR1 is SQVTM, CDR2 ANQGSEA. CDR3 residues: CSVERLHYGYTF. CDR3 nucleotide sequence: TGCAGCGTTGAACGGTTACACTATGGCTACACCTTC.

This chain joins TRBV7-3 and TRBJ1-3; D is undetermined. Trimming removed 2 bases at V and 0 bases at J, with 11 bases between. This CDR3 has 16 amino acids. In germline, CDR1 is SGHTA, CDR2 FQGTGA. As DNA, the CDR3 is TGTGCCAGCAGCTTAGATCCTACCTACTCTGGAAACACCATATATTTT. Amino acid sequence: CASSLDPTYSGNTIYF.

This chain connects TRBV9 to TRBJ2-1; a weak D match, TRBD2 (5 bases). In germline, CDR1 is SGDLS, CDR2 YYNGEE. The CDR3 length is 15 residues. Trimming pared 0 bases from V and 7 bases from J, leaving 14 bases between. CDR3 coding DNA: TGTGCCAGCAGCGTAGAGGGAGATGGATATAATGAGCAGTTCTTC. It codes for CASSVEGDGYNEQFF.

This chain uses TRBV29-1 with TRBJ2-1; D is possibly TRBD1 (6 bases). This CDR3 is built from 14 residues. V was clipped by 1 base and J by 4 bases, with 11 bases between them. Germline loops: CDR1 SQVTM, CDR2 ANQGSEA. The CDR3 coding sequence is TGCAGCGTTGAAGGGCAGGGGACATACAATGAGCAGTTCTTC. Its translation is CSVEGQGTYNEQFF.

The chain has TRBV29-1 and TRBJ2-7; D might be TRBD1 (5 bases). V was pared by 2 bases and J by 3 bases, with 8 bases between. The germline gives CDR1 SQVTM, CDR2 ANQGSEA. The CDR3 loop spans 12 amino acids. The chain's CDR3 is CSVESQGYEQYF. CDR3 nucleotide sequence: TGCAGCGTTGAAAGCCAGGGCTACGAGCAGTACTTC.

The rearrangement uses TRBV10-1 and TRBJ2-7, with 7 positions matching TRBD2. CDR3 length: 16 residues. The V gene end was trimmed by 5 bases and the J gene end by 2 bases; junction bases not matched to a gene: 12. The V gene's germline CDR1 is WNHNN and CDR2 SYGVQD (reference sequence). CDR3 coding DNA: TGCGCCAGCAGTTCCCATGCTAGCGGTAGAGCCTACGAGCAGTACTTC. This codes for CASSSHASGRAYEQYF.

The chain carries TRBV6-5 and TRBJ1-2, with 12 nucleotides matching TRBD1. The CDR3 runs 14 residues. Germline lookup yields CDR1 MNHEY and CDR2 SVGAGI. V gave up 5 bases and J gave up 8 bases; unmatched junction bases: 6. The CDR3 reads CASSRDRGQGGYTF. Written as DNA, the CDR3 is TGTGCCAGCAGTCGGGACAGGGGGCAAGGAGGCTACACCTTC.

This clone was counted a few times. The chain couples TRBV5-1 to TRBJ2-7; TRBD2 is a possible D gene (6 bases). Germline V gives CDR1 SGHRS, CDR2 YFSETQ. The CDR3 is 14 amino acids. Trimming pared 0 bases from V and 6 bases from J, leaving 13 bases between. CDR3 nucleotide sequence: TGCGCCAGCAGCTTGGGATCGGGACTGGTCGAGCAGTACTTC. Amino acids: CASSLGSGLVEQYF. Full variable domain (rest looked up from reference TRBV5-1 and TRBJ2-7): KAGVTQTPRYLIKTRGQQVTLSCSPISGHRSVSWYQQTPGQGLQFLFEYFSETQRNKGNFPGRFSGRQFSNSRSEMNVSTLELGDSALYLCASSLGSGLVEQYFGPGTRLTVT.

The rearrangement joins TRBV28 to TRBJ2-7, with D tentatively TRBD1 (6 bases). There are 13 residues in the CDR3. Looked up from germline, CDR1 is MDHEN and CDR2 is SYDVKM. Trimming pared 7 bases from V and 4 bases from J, leaving 14 bases between. In nucleotides, the CDR3 is TGTGCCAGCACTCCAGGGGAAGGGTACGAGCAGTACTTC. Amino acid sequence: CASTPGEGYEQYF.

The chain recombines TRBV28 with TRBJ2-1; D is uncertain. The CDR3 loop spans 11 amino acids. CDR1 is MDHEN, CDR2 SYDVKM, per germline. Trimming cost V 5 bases and J 4 bases, with 3 bases left between them. The CDR3 DNA follows: TGTGCCAGCAGTCAATACAATGAGCAGTTCTTC. It specifies CASSQYNEQFF.

The gene calls are TRBV5-1 and TRBJ2-7; D is perhaps TRBD1 (5 bases). There are 14 residues in the CDR3. V lost 7 bases and J lost 3, with 17 bases in between. CDR1 and CDR2 from the germline V gene are SGHRS and YFSETQ. CDR3 protein: CASASTETVYEQYF. CDR3 nucleotide sequence: TGCGCCAGCGCCTCGACAGAGACCGTCTACGAGCAGTACTTC.

V is TRBV4-2 and J is TRBJ2-5; 10 nucleotides align to TRBD2. Germline loops: CDR1 LGHNA, CDR2 YNFKEQ. Unmatched junction bases numbered 7, after V lost 1 base and J lost 5 bases. The CDR3 is made up of 16 amino acids. The CDR3 protein is CASSQAVAGGGETQYF. The CDR3 nucleotides are TGTGCCAGCAGCCAAGCAGTAGCGGGAGGAGGGGAGACCCAGTACTTC.

The CDR3 sequence is CASTPTVVRETQYF. For the CDR3, the DNA is TGTGCCAGCACCCCTACAGTGGTCCGTGAGACCCAGTACTTC. V and J are TRBV6-5 and TRBJ2-5; D is undetermined. The V gene's germline CDR1 is MNHEY and CDR2 SVGAGI. This CDR3 is 14 amino acids long. Trimming removed 7 bases at V and 5 bases at J, with 17 bases between.

This clone was seen only a few times. The CDR3 is CASSEGTPGYQPQHF. The CDR3 nucleotides are TGTGCCAGCAGTGAAGGGACCCCGGGATATCAGCCCCAGCATTTT. V usage is TRBV2 and J usage is TRBJ1-5; D is unclear. V lost 1 base, J lost 5 bases, and 12 bases lay in between. This CDR3 has 15 residues. The germline CDR1 and CDR2 sequences are SNHLY and FYNNEI.

The V gene is TRBV12-5, the J gene TRBJ1-1; no clear D gene. The CDR3 has 12 amino acids. V lost 8 bases, J lost 4 bases, and 11 bases lay in between. CDR1 is LGHNT, CDR2 FRNRAP, per germline. In DNA form, the CDR3 reads TGTGCTAGTTCGGGAGGTACCACTGAAGCTTTCTTT. Its protein product is CASSGGTTEAFF.

This clone was found once. CDR3 residues: CASSSAIPGQGSKPQHF. CDR3 coding DNA: TGTGCCAGCAGCTCAGCGATTCCGGGACAGGGGTCGAAGCCCCAGCATTTT. The chain carries TRBV11-3 and TRBJ1-5, with 10 bases aligning to TRBD1. There are 17 residues in the CDR3. V trimming: 4 bases; J trimming: 8 bases; junction bases outside the gene matches: 14. The germline gives CDR1 SGHNT, CDR2 YENEEA.

The chain couples TRBV2 to TRBJ1-6; no reliable D call. Germline loops: CDR1 SNHLY, CDR2 FYNNEI. The V end was cut by 2 bases, the J end by 10 bases, with 15 bases between. This CDR3 is 15 amino acids long. This CDR3 reads CASSERSGFLSPLHF. The CDR3 region has the DNA TGTGCCAGCAGTGAAAGGTCCGGGTTCCTGTCACCCCTCCACTTT.

CDR3 sequence reads: CASSEFSGGSNTGELFF. DNA for the CDR3: TGTGCCAGCAGTGAGTTTAGCGGGGGCTCGAACACCGGGGAGCTGTTTTTT. V is TRBV2 and J is TRBJ2-2, with 9 bases matching TRBD2. Germline-derived CDR1 and CDR2 are SNHLY and FYNNEI. The V and J ends lost 3 bases and 0 bases, in that order; junction bases with no gene match: 5. The CDR3 extends over 17 amino acids.

The J gene is TRBJ2-2, the V gene TRBV4-1, with 11 positions matching TRBD2. This CDR3 spans 20 amino acids. Trimming took 0 bases from V and 2 from J; bases not matched to a gene: 11. The germline gives CDR1 MGHRA, CDR2 YSYEKL. The chain's CDR3 is CASSQDTISGRDANTGELFF. The CDR3 nucleotides are TGCGCCAGCAGCCAAGATACGATTAGCGGGAGGGACGCTAACACCGGGGAGCTGTTTTTT.

V usage is TRBV5-1 and J usage is TRBJ1-1; D is ambiguous. Trimming shortened V by 5 bases and J by 5 bases, and 13 bases separated the two germline ends. Germline V gene lookup returns CDR1 SGHRS and CDR2 YFSETQ. The CDR3 is 13 amino acids. This chain's CDR3 is CASSLWETTEAFF. In DNA, the CDR3 is TGCGCCAGCAGTCTCTGGGAGACTACTGAAGCTTTCTTT.

This clone was detected ten times or more. This sequence joins TRBV5-1 and TRBJ2-2, with TRBD2 identical over 7 bases. This CDR3 comprises 15 residues. The V gene end was trimmed by 2 bases and the J gene end by 0 bases; junction bases not matched to a gene: 1. CDR1 SGHRS and CDR2 YFSETQ come from the germline V gene. DNA for the CDR3: TGCGCCAGCAGCTTTCTAGCGGCGAACACCGGGGAGCTGTTTTTT. This sequence encodes CASSFLAANTGELFF.

This chain joins TRBV5-1 and TRBJ1-3, with 8 bases identical to TRBD1. Germline V gene sequence: CDR1 SGHRS, CDR2 YFSETQ. The CDR3 runs 16 residues. With 4 bases clipped from V and 3 bases from J, the junction kept 9 bases outside the gene matches. As DNA, the CDR3 is TGCGCCAGCAGCCCACTTCAGGGGGCCGGTGGAAACACCATATATTTT. Its translation: CASSPLQGAGGNTIYF.

This clone was seen a single time. This chain connects TRBV5-4 to TRBJ2-1, with a tentative D call TRBD2 (6 bases). V lost 2 bases to trimming and J lost 0 bases, with 9 bases between them. The CDR3 is 15 amino acids. Per the germline V gene, CDR1 is SGHNT and CDR2 is YYREEE (reference sequence). This CDR3 is CASSFRGSSYNEQFF. The CDR3 DNA is TGTGCCAGCAGCTTCCGGGGGAGCTCCTACAATGAGCAGTTCTTC.